This entry features one TCR beta chain sequence. Its antigen remains undetermined. Per-base qualities were not stored, and no clone one base away is much larger. CDR1 MDHEN and CDR2 SYDVKM are derived from the germline V gene. Inclusive of the bounding cysteine and phenylalanine, the CDR3 is 14 residues long. Just the 42-base CDR3 DNA is kept, in frame starting at base 1. The germline ends are 19 bases apart after V is trimmed by 7 bases and J by 9 bases. Participants in the prospective study were enrolled through a virtual design, were aged about 18 to 100 years, and lived in approximately 24 United States geographic areas. Cohort assignment in the prospective study relied on participant-reported clinical history from a screening survey and a study questionnaire. For ImmuneRACE Cohort 3, a participant was defined as recovered based on two consecutive negative NP/OP PCR tests, clearance by a healthcare professional, or resolution of symptoms. Each participant in the prospective study had whole blood, serum and a nasopharyngeal or oropharyngeal swab collected by mobile phlebotomists. Over an approximately two-month period, participants in the prospective study had the option of providing additional blood draws and questionnaires. Before DNA extraction, prospective study blood samples were shipped either frozen or at room temperature.

TCRbeta CDR3 regions were amplified from genomic DNA by means of the immunoSEQ Assay, a bias-controlled multiplex PCR. Per the authors' processing: The number of nucleated cells in each sample was estimated by amplification of reference gene primers within the assay. To quantify the absolute abundance of each unique TCRbeta CDR3 rearrangement, sequence reads were collapsed and filtered. For each sample, productive Simpson clonality was calculated by taking the square root of Simpson's diversity index across productive rearrangements. TCRdb retrieved this table from immuneACCESS and kept in-frame rearrangements only. Not all clones are present; in checked studies, unresolved V genes account for under half, and no reason is known for the remainder. V and J calls and clone size come straight from that table; D and trimming were deduced from the DNA. For this sample there are hundreds of thousands of clones; 85% to 90% appear just once. In total, the top ten clones hold 0.95% to 1.3% of the sample.

The source of the sample is a study of blood T cell repertoires in COVID-19 (TCRdb year 2020). For context, the study as a whole: The collaborator samples originated in the United States, Italy and Spain and spanned the acute and convalescent phases of COVID-19. The prospective study material was composed of cDNA or gDNA derived from T cells, B-cell-depleted T cells, or PBMCs. Subjects who had been exposed to COVID-19, were actively infected with it, or had recovered from it provided the deeply sampled blood TCRbeta repertoires that made up the dataset. The repertoires were released in a freely available public database intended as a resource for research on the immune response to SARS-CoV-2. Samples came from the ongoing ImmuneRACE study (first 160 participants) plus 1,254 subjects from 6 global collaborators. The sample metadata nearly always contained a de-identified subject ID, COVID-19 status, age in years and sex. HLA class I and class II types, where available, came from metadata supplied by the sample provider rather than from assay-based typing.

Overall study outcomes, separate from this receptor: The quantity of clinical and demographic metadata differed by source and by participant and was supplied without curation.

The TCR was taken from a man aged 30 to 39 who had recovered from COVID-19. The receptor chain draws on TRBV28 and TRBJ2-1, and possibly TRBD2, on 5 matching bases. The material sequenced was PBMCs or T cells enriched from blood (not recorded which). The DNA reads TGTGCCAGCATTCCCTCTCTCGGGAAAACTGAGCAGTTCTTC. This sequence encodes CASIPSLGKTEQFF.